These 32 T cell receptor beta chains came from one sample sequenced in a study of cytomegalovirus exposure and HLA in healthy donors. PCR involved 60 Vbeta and 13 Jbeta primers. The repertoire was sequenced with immunoSEQ multiplex PCR; TCRdb's copy has only in-frame clones and lacks some. The sample contains approximately 140,000 clones, 65% to 80% of which appear only once. Sequencing was performed on PBMCs. These receptor sequences come from a man aged 35 to 55 in good health and CMV-seropositive.

Regarding this clone: An end of the junction does not agree with germline; a read error may underlie this. V usage is TRBV2 and J usage is TRBJ2-1; D is possibly TRBD1 (6 bases). The CDR3 has 16 residues. Germline CDR1 SNHLY, CDR2 FYNNEI. The CDR3 region has the DNA TGTGCCAGCAGTCAAGCCAGCAGGGGCTCCTACAATGAGCAGTTCTTC. It translates to CASSQASRGSYNEQFF.

V and J are TRBV7-2 and TRBJ2-7; 8 bases match TRBD2. The V gene's germline CDR1 is SGHTA and CDR2 FQGNSA. The CDR3 length is 15 residues. Trimming took 1 base from V and 6 from J; bases not matched to a gene: 8. In DNA, the CDR3 is TGTGCCAGCAGCTTAGGGGGGACTAGAGGGGGCGAGCAGTACTTC. This encodes CASSLGGTRGGEQYF.

The rearrangement links TRBV5-1 to TRBJ2-5; tentative D call: TRBD1 (5 bases). The length of the CDR3 is 15 residues. CDR1 and CDR2 from the germline V gene are SGHRS and YFSETQ. With 1 base removed from V and 2 bases from J, the gap between germline ends came to 12 bases. CDR3 in amino acids: CASSLFPGSQETQYF. CDR3 DNA: TGCGCCAGCAGCTTGTTCCCAGGGTCACAAGAGACCCAGTACTTC.

In this sample, this clone turned up a few times. This sequence joins TRBV7-2 and TRBJ1-2, with D possibly TRBD1 on 5 matching bases. The CDR3 is made up of 15 amino acids. Germline CDR1 and CDR2: SGHTA and FQGNSA. With 1 base removed from V and 6 bases from J, the gap between germline ends came to 15 bases. The CDR3 protein is CASSLVVDIPDGYTF. CDR3 DNA sequence: TGTGCCAGCAGCTTAGTGGTGGACATACCGGATGGCTACACCTTC.

The chain combines TRBV21-1 with TRBJ1-2; the D call in the table, TRBD1, was not verified against the DNA. TRBV21-1 is designated a pseudogene. The CDR3 loop spans 12 amino acids. CDR3 nucleotides: TGTGCCAGCACGGCCACAGGGGGCGGCTACACCTTC. This gives the protein CASTATGGGYTF.

The chain combines TRBV30 with TRBJ2-7; D is perhaps TRBD1 (5 bases). The CDR3 is 10 amino acids. Germline CDR1 reads GTSNPN; CDR2 reads SVGIG (reference sequence). The CDR3 spells CGQGALEQYF. The CDR3 DNA sequence: TGTGGGCAGGGTGCCCTCGAGCAGTACTTC.

V is TRBV27 and J is TRBJ1-4; no clear D. Germline-derived CDR1 and CDR2 are MNHEY and SMNVEV (reference sequence). CDR3 length: 13 amino acids. The germline V and J ends were trimmed by 5 bases and 4 bases, with 8 bases remaining between them. The chain's CDR3 is CASSEGYNEKLFF. The CDR3 nucleotides read TGTGCCAGCAGTGAGGGCTATAATGAAAAACTGTTTTTT.

This clone turned up a few times. V usage is TRBV5-1 and J usage is TRBJ1-4; no definite D call. The germline CDR1 and CDR2 sequences are SGHRS and YFSETQ. V lost 0 bases to trimming and J lost 7 bases, with 13 bases between them. There are 15 residues in the CDR3. The CDR3 loop is CASSLAGVVGEKLFF. DNA of the CDR3: TGCGCCAGCAGCTTGGCCGGAGTAGTGGGTGAAAAACTGTTTTTT. Supplemented by reference TRBV5-1 and TRBJ1-4, the full variable domain reads KAGVTQTPRYLIKTRGQQVTLSCSPISGHRSVSWYQQTPGQGLQFLFEYFSETQRNKGNFPGRFSGRQFSNSRSEMNVSTLELGDSALYLCASSLAGVVGEKLFFGSGTQLSVL.

The chain has TRBV5-4 and TRBJ2-1; 8 bases line up with TRBD2. The CDR3 spans 15 residues. Germline values: CDR1 SGHNT, CDR2 YYREEE (reference sequence). Trimming at V came to 1 base and at J to 5 bases, leaving 5 bases not matched to a gene. The CDR3, as DNA: TGTGCCAGCAGCTTGACGCTAGCGGGTAACAATGAGCAGTTCTTC. Amino acids: CASSLTLAGNNEQFF. The full variable domain, completed using reference TRBV5-4 and TRBJ2-1, is ETGVTQSPTHLIKTRGQQVTLRCSSQSGHNTVSWYQQALGQGPQFIFQYYREEENGRGNFPPRFSGLQFPNYSSELNVNALELDDSALYLCASSLTLAGNNEQFFGPGTRLTVL.

V and J are TRBV9 and TRBJ1-1, with D perhaps matching TRBD1 (6 bases). The germline gives CDR1 SGDLS, CDR2 YYNGEE. This CDR3 comprises 15 residues. V shed 0 bases and J shed 2 bases, with 11 bases lying between them. The CDR3 DNA reads as TGTGCCAGCAGCGTAGACCCAGGGACAAACACTGAAGCTTTCTTT. It translates to CASSVDPGTNTEAFF.

This clone was found once. J is TRBJ2-2 and V is TRBV5-4, with 8 bases matching TRBD2. J gave up 7 bases and V 4 bases, and 12 bases lay outside the gene matches. The CDR3 has 16 residues. CDR1 SGHNT and CDR2 YYREEE come from the germline V gene (reference sequence). The CDR3 region has the DNA TGTGCCAGCAGCCCCCGTAGTAGCGGGATGGACGGGGAGCTGTTTTTT. This codes for CASSPRSSGMDGELFF.

The V and J genes are TRBV5-5 and TRBJ1-2; 9 bases align to TRBD1. This CDR3 is 14 amino acids long. The V gene's germline CDR1 is SGHKS and CDR2 YYEKEE (reference sequence). V gave up 0 bases and J gave up 8 bases; unmatched junction bases: 5. CDR3 nucleotide sequence: TGTGCCAGCAGCTTGGCCCGGGACAGGGAAGGCTACACCTTC. Translation: CASSLARDREGYTF.

The chain joins TRBV29-1 to TRBJ2-1, with 9 bases matching TRBD2. The CDR3 totals 14 residues. V was pared by 2 bases and J by 7 bases, with 6 bases of the junction left unmatched. The germline gives CDR1 SQVTM, CDR2 ANQGSEA. CDR3 loop: CSVERTSGRNEQFF. CDR3 nucleotide sequence: TGCAGCGTTGAACGCACTAGCGGGCGTAATGAGCAGTTCTTC.

J is TRBJ1-3 and V is TRBV7-9, with D unclear. There are 12 residues in the CDR3. Trimming took off 5 bases at V and 4 bases at J, with 6 bases between the two ends. The germline CDR1 and CDR2 sequences are SEHNR and FQNEAQ (reference sequence). The CDR3 DNA is TGTGCCAGCAGCAAGACAGGAAACACCATATATTTT. The encoded protein is CASSKTGNTIYF.

This chain links TRBV5-6 with TRBJ2-1; D might be TRBD2 (6 bases). Trimming stripped 5 bases from V and 5 bases from J, with 20 bases between. Germline V gives CDR1 SGHDT, CDR2 YYEEEE. The CDR3 has 16 residues. The CDR3 reads CASREFRIAEDNEQFF. The CDR3 bases are TGTGCCAGCAGAGAATTCCGAATAGCGGAGGACAATGAGCAGTTCTTC.

CDR3 region: CASRPEDSNSPLHF. The DNA of the CDR3 is TGTGCCAGCAGACCAGAGGACAGCAATTCACCCCTCCACTTT. This chain uses TRBV2 with TRBJ1-6, with D perhaps matching TRBD1 (6 bases). CDR1 is SNHLY, CDR2 FYNNEI, per germline. V shed 6 bases and J shed 7 bases, with 13 bases lying between them. The CDR3 length is 14 residues.

CDR3 nucleotides: TGTGCCAGTAGCAGGGGACACAATGAGCAGTTCTTC. This codes for CASSRGHNEQFF. The J gene is TRBJ2-1, the V gene TRBV19; TRBD1 is a possible D gene (6 bases). Germline-derived CDR1 and CDR2 are LNHDA and SQIVND (reference sequence). V lost 6 bases and J lost 5, with 8 bases in between. The CDR3 is made up of 12 amino acids.

The chain employs TRBV6-1 and TRBJ1-2; 9 nucleotides agree with TRBD1. The CDR3 is 14 amino acids. The V segment lost 2 bases and the J segment 5 bases; nucleotides outside the gene matches: 3. The germline V gene has CDR1 MNHNS and CDR2 SASEGT. CDR3 sequence: CASSEQTGGYGYTF. The CDR3 DNA follows: TGTGCCAGCAGTGAACAGACAGGGGGTTATGGCTACACCTTC.

The chain recombines TRBV18 with TRBJ1-4; D remains unclear. The CDR3 sequence is 15 residues long. The V end lost 2 bases, the J end lost 4 bases, and 11 bases lay between the germline ends. Germline assignment: CDR1 KGHSH and CDR2 LQKENI. The CDR3 loop is CASSPGRGFNEKLFF. DNA of the CDR3: TGTGCCAGCTCACCAGGTCGGGGTTTTAATGAAAAACTGTTTTTT.

V is TRBV28 and J is TRBJ1-3; D gene unclear. The ends were cut back, 7 bases at V and 0 bases at J, with 7 bases in the middle. CDR1 and CDR2 (germline): MDHEN, SYDVKM. This CDR3 has 13 amino acids. The CDR3 coding sequence is TGTGCCAGCACCCTCCTCTCTGGAAACACCATATATTTT. Translated: CASTLLSGNTIYF.

V is TRBV7-9 and J is TRBJ2-7; 11 bases map to TRBD1. This CDR3 is built from 15 residues. V was clipped by 6 bases and J by 4 bases; unmatched bases: 8. From germline, CDR1 is SEHNR and CDR2 FQNEAQ (reference sequence). CDR3 bases: TGTGCCAGCAGGCCCCGGGACAGGGGGACGTACGAGCAGTACTTC. Residues: CASRPRDRGTYEQYF.

The chain couples TRBV7-2 to TRBJ1-2; D not resolved. V lost 7 bases and J lost 1, with 13 bases in between. This CDR3 spans 14 amino acids. Germline loops: CDR1 SGHTA, CDR2 FQGNSA. The DNA for the CDR3 is TGTGCCAGCATCCCCCGGGGTTATAACTATGGCTACACCTTC. This encodes CASIPRGYNYGYTF.

The chain employs TRBV29-1 and TRBJ1-2; tentatively, D is TRBD1 (5 bases). V shed 0 bases and J shed 6 bases, with 17 bases lying between them. Germline CDR1 SQVTM, CDR2 ANQGSEA. This CDR3 spans 15 amino acids. CDR3 nucleotide sequence: TGCAGCGTTGAAGATGGTTCGGGGGTTGGGAATGGCTACACCTTC. Protein: CSVEDGSGVGNGYTF. Complete variable domain (other parts from reference TRBV29-1 and TRBJ1-2): SAVISQKPSRDICQRGTSLTIQCQVDSQVTMMFWYRQQPGQSLTLIATANQGSEATYESGFVIDKFPISRPNLTFSTLTVSNMSPEDSSIYLCSVEDGSGVGNGYTFGSGTRLTVV.

V and J are TRBV19 and TRBJ1-1; TRBD1 agrees at 7 bases. This CDR3 has 12 amino acids. CDR1 is LNHDA and CDR2 is SQIVND in the germline V gene (reference sequence). Unmatched junction bases numbered 5, after V lost 9 bases and J lost 4 bases. The CDR3 sequence: CARHRGTTEAFF. CDR3 DNA: TGTGCCAGGCACAGGGGAACCACTGAAGCTTTCTTT.

This chain uses TRBV29-1 with TRBJ2-1, with a possible D match to TRBD2 (5 bases). Germline V gives CDR1 SQVTM, CDR2 ANQGSEA. The CDR3 covers 15 residues. V lost 4 bases to trimming and J lost 0 bases, with 13 bases between them. CDR3 region: CSVARLAGSYNEQFF. The CDR3 DNA follows: TGCAGCGTTGCGCGCCTAGCTGGCTCCTACAATGAGCAGTTCTTC.

This chain joins TRBV5-6 and TRBJ2-3, with 14 positions matching TRBD2. The germline V gene has CDR1 SGHDT and CDR2 YYEEEE. The CDR3 consists of 17 residues. Germline trimming cut 3 bases from V and 1 base from J; bases unmatched to any gene: 4. The CDR3 loop reads CASSYPTSGRGTDTQYF. In DNA, the CDR3 is TGTGCCAGCAGCTATCCGACTAGCGGGAGGGGCACAGATACGCAGTATTTT.

The genes are TRBV5-1 and TRBJ2-7; possible D gene TRBD1, 5 bases. Between the trimmed V and J ends, which lost 3 bases and 0 bases, there was a span of 25 bases. The CDR3 extends over 19 amino acids. Germline-derived CDR1 and CDR2 are SGHRS and YFSETQ. CDR3 region: CASSSDRTSALDSSYEQYF. The DNA of the CDR3 is TGCGCCAGCAGCTCGGACCGGACAAGCGCCCTTGACAGCTCCTACGAGCAGTACTTC.

The chain joins TRBV28 to TRBJ2-5; D ambiguous. Germline V gene sequence: CDR1 MDHEN, CDR2 SYDVKM. This CDR3 contains 12 residues. The germline V and J ends were trimmed by 3 bases and 4 bases, with 6 bases remaining between them. The CDR3 nucleotides are TGTGCCAGCAGTTTGCCTAGAGAGACCCAGTACTTC. This gives the protein CASSLPRETQYF.

The gene calls are TRBV5-6 and TRBJ1-5, with D unresolved. Trimming took off 0 bases at V and 4 bases at J, with 8 bases between the two ends. CDR1 is SGHDT and CDR2 is YYEEEE in the germline V gene. The CDR3 is made up of 14 amino acids. CDR3 amino acids: CASSLDSSNQPQHF. CDR3 in DNA: TGTGCCAGCAGCTTGGACAGTTCAAATCAGCCCCAGCATTTT.

V usage is TRBV10-3 and J usage is TRBJ2-7; possibly TRBD2 for D (6 bases). This CDR3 has 12 residues. From germline, CDR1 is ENHRY and CDR2 SYGVKD. V dropped 4 bases and J dropped 9 bases, with 13 bases sitting between them. The CDR3 loop reads CAISGEVLRQYF. The CDR3 nucleotides are TGTGCCATCAGTGGGGAGGTCCTTAGGCAGTACTTC.

The chain is built from TRBV28 and TRBJ1-4, with TRBD1 matching 7 bases. J lost 5 bases, V lost 5 bases, and 5 bases had no gene match. The CDR3 is 14 residues long. The germline V gene encodes CDR1 MDHEN and CDR2 SYDVKM. CDR3 nucleotide sequence: TGTGCCAGCAGTCGGGACAGAAGGAATGAAAAACTGTTTTTT. This sequence encodes CASSRDRRNEKLFF. Together with reference TRBV28 and TRBJ1-4, the CDR3 gives the full variable domain: DVKVTQSSRYLVKRTGEKVFLECVQDMDHENMFWYRQDPGLGLRLIYFSYDVKMKEKGDIPEGYSVSREKKERFSLILESASTNQTSMYLCASSRDRRNEKLFFGSGTQLSVL.

This rearrangement joins TRBV15 to TRBJ1-1; D is perhaps TRBD1 (5 bases). V was cut by 0 bases and J by 11 bases, with 10 bases left in between. The CDR3 is made up of 12 amino acids. CDR1 and CDR2 from the germline V gene are LNHNV and YYDKDF (reference sequence). CDR3 in amino acids: CATSRDQGGAFF. CDR3 in DNA: TGTGCCACCAGCAGAGATCAGGGTGGGGCTTTCTTT.